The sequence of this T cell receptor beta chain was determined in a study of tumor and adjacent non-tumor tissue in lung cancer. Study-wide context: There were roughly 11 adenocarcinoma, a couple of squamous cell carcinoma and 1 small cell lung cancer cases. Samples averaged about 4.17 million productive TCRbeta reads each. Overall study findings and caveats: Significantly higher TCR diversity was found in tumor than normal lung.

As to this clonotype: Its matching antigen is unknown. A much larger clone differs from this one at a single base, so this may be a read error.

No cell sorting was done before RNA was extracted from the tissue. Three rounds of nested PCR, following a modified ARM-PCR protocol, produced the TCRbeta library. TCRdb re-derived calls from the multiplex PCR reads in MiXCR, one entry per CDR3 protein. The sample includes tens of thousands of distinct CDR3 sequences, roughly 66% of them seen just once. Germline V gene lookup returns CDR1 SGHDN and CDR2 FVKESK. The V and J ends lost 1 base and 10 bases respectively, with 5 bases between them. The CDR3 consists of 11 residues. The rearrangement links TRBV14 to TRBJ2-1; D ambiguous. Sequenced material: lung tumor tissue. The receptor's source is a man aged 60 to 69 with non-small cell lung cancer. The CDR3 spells CASSQVGEQFF. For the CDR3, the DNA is TGTGCCAGCAGCCAAGTGGGGGAGCAGTTCTTC.